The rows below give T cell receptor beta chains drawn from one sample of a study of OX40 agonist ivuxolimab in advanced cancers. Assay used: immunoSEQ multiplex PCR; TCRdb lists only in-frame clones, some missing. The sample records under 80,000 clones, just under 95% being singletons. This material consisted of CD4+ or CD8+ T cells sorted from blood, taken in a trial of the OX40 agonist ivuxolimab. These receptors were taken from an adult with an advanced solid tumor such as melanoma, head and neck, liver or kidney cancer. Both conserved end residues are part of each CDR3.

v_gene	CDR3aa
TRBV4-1	CASSQATSGGLAGAETQYF
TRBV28	CASSFPGKEGLNEQFF
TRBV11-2	CASTSRGSSYEQYF
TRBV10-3	CAISESGFLYGYTF
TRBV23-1	CASSQSCRAANSNQPQHF
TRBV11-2	CASSSPQGADTQYF
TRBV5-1	CASSLALTGNYGYTF
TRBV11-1	CASSSGTGGVYGYTF
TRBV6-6	CASSYSRGGSNQPQHF
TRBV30	CAWSEGLSGNTIYF
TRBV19	CASSIIQGARGYTF
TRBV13	CASSKTKRDPGEQYF
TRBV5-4	CASSPQGNTGELFF
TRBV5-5	CASSPTGGEDGYTF
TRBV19	CASRSPGGGNTIYF
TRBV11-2	CASSLQTSTPDTQYF
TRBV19	CASSLPQGNTIYF
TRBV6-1	CASGKGAGGELFF
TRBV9	CASRSRGTGEFTDTQYF
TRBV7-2	CASSLAGSTDTQYF
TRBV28	CASRIAEGAGGTTIYYEQYF
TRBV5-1	CASGAGTGLTEAFF
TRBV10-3	CAISESAPGGGGYTF
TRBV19	CASTADRDTEAFF
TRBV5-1	CASSSDSYGYTF
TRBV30	CAWSVSLETQYF
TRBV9	CASSVGGSADTQYF
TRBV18	CASSPRDTTGYEQYF
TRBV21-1	CAREPPGTEETQYF
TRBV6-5	CATGTSGETQYF
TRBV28	CASRLTGRSNQPQHF
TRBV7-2	CASSLARDRAKTGELFF